This T cell receptor (beta chain) was retrieved from a study of identifying expanded T cells in peripheral blood (dated by TCRdb to between 2018 and 2020). Turning to the overall study: Technical replicates were generated by sequencing separate aliquots of the same genomic DNA pool, with four replicates compared pairwise. General study outcomes and caveats: Both the number of clones called differentially abundant and the false-positive rate were significantly reduced by the beta-binomial model across all healthy-donor time intervals. The authors expected that over much longer intervals, such as months to years, biological variance in healthy repertoires might increase even further. In all healthy donors, the variance in clone template counts between samples taken 2 to 3 weeks apart rose significantly as total template count increased. The binomial model flagged approximately 1.3 differentially abundant clones between technical replicates but around 15 over roughly two weeks and roughly 19 over approximately four weeks.

The immunoSEQ Assay, which relies on bias-controlled multiplex PCR amplification of genomic DNA, was used to profile TCRbeta CDR3 regions. The authors' analysis ran thus. The absolute abundance of each unique TCRbeta CDR3 region was quantified after sequences were collapsed and filtered. Differential abundance was tested with two models: a binomial (Fisher-equivalent) model and a beta-binomial model that adds time-dependent variance fitted from healthy donors. Clones with fewer than 5 combined templates were excluded, and clones with Benjamini-Hochberg FDR below 0.01 were called differentially abundant. In the beta-binomial model, variance was expressed as a function of the total template count across the two samples, in the form v = (b*log(k)+a)^2. In its TCRdb copy, this immuneACCESS table keeps in-frame sequences only and misses some clones. Where compared with another copy, unresolved V genes explain less than half of these, and the others have no known cause. The DNA gave D and trimming, while V, J and clone size come from that table. For this sample the table gives tens of thousands of clones, of which 87% were detected only once. In total, the top ten clones hold roughly 4.8% of the sample.

Remarks on this clone: The clone's antigen remains unknown. No base-level quality is on record; no much larger clone is a single base apart.

No immune events, such as infections, were documented for the healthy donors during the collection period. To calibrate time-dependent variance in a beta-binomial model of T-cell clone differential abundance, blood repertoires from healthy donors were used as a training cohort. There were around ten healthy donors in the training cohort, of whom 3 were female and 7 were male. An age range of roughly 25 to 65 years, with an average of around 44 years, was recorded for the donors. Whole blood, obtained from a commercial supplier, was collected from each healthy donor at three time points spaced approximately 15 days apart. For immunosequencing, genomic DNA was extracted from unsorted whole blood. V is clipped by 0 bases and J by 4 bases, and the sequence between their germline boundaries is 10 bases long. CDR1 and CDR2 (MNHGY, SAAAGT) derive from the germline V gene. Counted from cysteine to phenylalanine, this CDR3 has 15 amino acids. Only the CDR3 portion is preserved as DNA: 45 bases, with reading frame beginning at the first base.

This sequence uses TRBV6-8 and TRBJ1-5, with the D gene too uncertain to name. This clonotype was sampled from a person aged 18 to 75 in good health. The material sequenced was blood. The CDR3 region reads CASSYSSQANQPQHF. The DNA sequence is as follows: TGTGCCAGCAGTTACTCGTCGCAGGCTAATCAGCCCCAGCATTTT.